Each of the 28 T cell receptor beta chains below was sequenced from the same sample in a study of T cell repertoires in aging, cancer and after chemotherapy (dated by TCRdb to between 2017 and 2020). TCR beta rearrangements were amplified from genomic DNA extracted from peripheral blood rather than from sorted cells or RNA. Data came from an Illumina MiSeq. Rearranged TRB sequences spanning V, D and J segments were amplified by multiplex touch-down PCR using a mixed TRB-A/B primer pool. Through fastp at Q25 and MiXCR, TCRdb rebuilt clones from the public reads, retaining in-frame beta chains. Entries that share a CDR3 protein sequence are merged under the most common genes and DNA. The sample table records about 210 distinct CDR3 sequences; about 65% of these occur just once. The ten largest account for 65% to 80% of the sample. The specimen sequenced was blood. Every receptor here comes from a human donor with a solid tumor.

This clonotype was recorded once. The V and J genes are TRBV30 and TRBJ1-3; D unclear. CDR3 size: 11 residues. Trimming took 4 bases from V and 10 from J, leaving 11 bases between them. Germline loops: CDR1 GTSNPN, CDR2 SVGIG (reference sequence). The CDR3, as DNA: TGTGCCTGGATAGAGGCGAGAACCATATATTTT. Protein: CAWIEARTIYF. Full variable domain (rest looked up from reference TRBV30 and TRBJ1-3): SQTIHQWPATLVQPVGSPLSLECTVEGTSNPNLYWYRQAAGRGLQLLFYSVGIGQISSEVPQNLSASRPQDRQFILSSKKLLLSDSGFYLCAWIEARTIYFGEGSWLTVV.

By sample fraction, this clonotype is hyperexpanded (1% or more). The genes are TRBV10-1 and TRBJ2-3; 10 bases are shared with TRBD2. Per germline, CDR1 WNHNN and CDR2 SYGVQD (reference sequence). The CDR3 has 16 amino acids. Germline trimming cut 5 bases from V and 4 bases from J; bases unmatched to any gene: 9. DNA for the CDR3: TGCGCCAGCAGTCCCGATACTAGCGGGATCCCAGATACGCAGTATTTT. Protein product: CASSPDTSGIPDTQYF.

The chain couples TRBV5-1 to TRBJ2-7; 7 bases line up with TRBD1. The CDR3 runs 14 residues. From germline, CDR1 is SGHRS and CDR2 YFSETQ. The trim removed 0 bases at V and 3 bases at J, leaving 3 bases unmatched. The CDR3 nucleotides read TGCGCCAGCAGCTTGGTAGGGGACAGCTACGAGCAGTACTTC. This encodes CASSLVGDSYEQYF.

CDR3 in DNA: TGTGCCTGGACCCCCGGGGGAAACTATGGCTACACCTTC. Protein sequence: CAWTPGGNYGYTF. The J gene is TRBJ1-2, the V gene TRBV30; possible D gene TRBD1, 5 bases. V was cut by 4 bases and J by 2 bases, with 11 bases left in between. Germline assignment: CDR1 GTSNPN and CDR2 SVGIG (reference sequence). The CDR3 length is 13 residues.

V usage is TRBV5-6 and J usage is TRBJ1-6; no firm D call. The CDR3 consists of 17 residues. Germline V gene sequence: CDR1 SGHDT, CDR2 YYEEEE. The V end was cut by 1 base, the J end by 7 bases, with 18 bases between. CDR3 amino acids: CASSLLRLGPINSPLHF. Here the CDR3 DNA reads TGTGCCAGCAGCTTGTTAAGGTTAGGACCGATAAATTCACCCCTCCACTTT.

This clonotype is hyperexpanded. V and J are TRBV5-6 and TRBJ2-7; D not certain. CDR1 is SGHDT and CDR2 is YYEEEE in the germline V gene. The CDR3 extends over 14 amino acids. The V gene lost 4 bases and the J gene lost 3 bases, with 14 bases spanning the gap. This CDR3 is CASSTDPGVYEQYF. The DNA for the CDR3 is TGTGCCAGCAGCACCGACCCTGGGGTCTACGAGCAGTACTTC. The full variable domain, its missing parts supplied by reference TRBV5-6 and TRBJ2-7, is DAGVTQSPTHLIKTRGQQVTLRCSPKSGHDTVSWYQQALGQGPQFIFQYYEEEERQRGNFPDRFSGHQFPNYSSELNVNALLLGDSALYLCASSTDPGVYEQYFGPGTRLTVT.

Here the CDR3 DNA reads TGTGCCTGGATACCGATCGGACAGGGCTTAAAGTATGGCTACACCTTC. Its protein is CAWIPIGQGLKYGYTF. This chain joins TRBV30 and TRBJ1-2, with 8 bases that match TRBD1. The CDR3 loop spans 16 amino acids. Trimming removed 4 bases from V and 5 bases from J; junction bases left unmatched: 15. Germline V gene data show CDR1 as GTSNPN and CDR2 as SVGIG (reference sequence).

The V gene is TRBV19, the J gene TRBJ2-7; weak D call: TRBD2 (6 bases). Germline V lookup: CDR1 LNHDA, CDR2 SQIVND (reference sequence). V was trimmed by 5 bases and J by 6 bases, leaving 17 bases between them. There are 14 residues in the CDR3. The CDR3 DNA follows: TGTGCCAGTAGTGGTAGCGGACTGACTGGCGAGCAGTACTTC. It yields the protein CASSGSGLTGEQYF.

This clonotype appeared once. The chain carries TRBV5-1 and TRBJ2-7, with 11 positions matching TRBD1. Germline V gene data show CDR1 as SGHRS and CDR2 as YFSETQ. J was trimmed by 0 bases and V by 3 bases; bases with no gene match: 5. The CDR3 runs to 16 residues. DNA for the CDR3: TGCGCCAGCAGCTGGACAGGGGGCCTCAGCTCCTACGAGCAGTACTTC. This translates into CASSWTGGLSSYEQYF.

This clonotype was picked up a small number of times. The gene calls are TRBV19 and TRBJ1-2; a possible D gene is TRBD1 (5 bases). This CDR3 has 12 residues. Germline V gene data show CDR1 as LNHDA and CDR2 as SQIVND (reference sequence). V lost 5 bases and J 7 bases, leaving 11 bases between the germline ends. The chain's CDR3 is CASSGDSLGYTF. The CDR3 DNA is TGTGCCAGTAGTGGTGACAGTCTTGGCTACACCTTC.

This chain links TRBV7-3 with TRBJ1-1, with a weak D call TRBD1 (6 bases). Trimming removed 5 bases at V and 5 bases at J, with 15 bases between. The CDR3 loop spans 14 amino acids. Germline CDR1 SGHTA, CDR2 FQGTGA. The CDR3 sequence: CASSPRGGGTEAFF. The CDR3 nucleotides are TGTGCCAGCAGCCCCAGGGGAGGTGGAACTGAAGCTTTCTTT.

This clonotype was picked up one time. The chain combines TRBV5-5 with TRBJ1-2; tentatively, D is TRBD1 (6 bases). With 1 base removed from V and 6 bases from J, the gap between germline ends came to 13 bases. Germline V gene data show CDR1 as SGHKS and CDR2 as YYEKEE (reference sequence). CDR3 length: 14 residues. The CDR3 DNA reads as TGTGCCAGCAGCTTGCGTCAGGGGTGGGATGGCTACACCTTC. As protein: CASSLRQGWDGYTF.

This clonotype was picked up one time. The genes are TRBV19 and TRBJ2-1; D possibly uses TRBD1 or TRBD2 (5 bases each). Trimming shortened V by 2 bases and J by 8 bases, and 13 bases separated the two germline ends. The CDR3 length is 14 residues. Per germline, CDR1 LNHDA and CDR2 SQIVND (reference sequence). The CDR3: CASSISTMGDEQFF. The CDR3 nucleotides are TGTGCCAGTAGTATATCTACCATGGGGGATGAGCAGTTCTTC.

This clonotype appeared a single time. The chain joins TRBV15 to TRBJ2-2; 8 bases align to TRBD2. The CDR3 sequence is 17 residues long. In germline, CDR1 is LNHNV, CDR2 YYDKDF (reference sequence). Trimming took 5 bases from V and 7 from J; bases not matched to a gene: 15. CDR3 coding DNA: TGTGCCACCAGCTCCCGGTTAAGCGGGAGCGCAGTCGGGGAGCTGTTTTTT. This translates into CATSSRLSGSAVGELFF.

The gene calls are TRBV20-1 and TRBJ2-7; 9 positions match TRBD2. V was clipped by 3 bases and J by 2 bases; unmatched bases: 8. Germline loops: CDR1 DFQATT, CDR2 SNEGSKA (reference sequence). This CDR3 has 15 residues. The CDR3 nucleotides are TGCAGTGCTAGCGACCCTGGCGGGAGGGCCTACGAGCAGTACTTC. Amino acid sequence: CSASDPGGRAYEQYF.

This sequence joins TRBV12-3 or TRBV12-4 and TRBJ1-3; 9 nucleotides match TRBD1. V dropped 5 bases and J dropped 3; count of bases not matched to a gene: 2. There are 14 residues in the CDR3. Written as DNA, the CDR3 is TGTGCCAGCAGTCCGACAGGGGGTGGAAACACCATATATTTT. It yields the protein CASSPTGGGNTIYF.

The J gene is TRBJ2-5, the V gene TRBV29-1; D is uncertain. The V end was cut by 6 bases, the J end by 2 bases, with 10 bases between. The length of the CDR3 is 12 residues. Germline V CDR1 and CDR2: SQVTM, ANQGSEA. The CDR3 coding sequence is TGCAGCGTCATAGTGGATCAAGAGACCCAGTACTTC. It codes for CSVIVDQETQYF.

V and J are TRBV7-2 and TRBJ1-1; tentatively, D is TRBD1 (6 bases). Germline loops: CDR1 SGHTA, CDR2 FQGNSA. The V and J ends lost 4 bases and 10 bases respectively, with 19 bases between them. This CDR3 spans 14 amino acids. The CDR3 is CASSSGQPDRGAFF. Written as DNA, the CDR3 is TGTGCCAGCAGCTCAGGACAGCCGGATCGGGGAGCTTTCTTT.

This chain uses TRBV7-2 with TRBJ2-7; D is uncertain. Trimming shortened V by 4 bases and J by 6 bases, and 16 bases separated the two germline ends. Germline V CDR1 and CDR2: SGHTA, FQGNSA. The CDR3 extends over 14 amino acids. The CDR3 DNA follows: TGTGCCAGCAGCTACGTGGGTCTTAAGGGCGAGCAGTACTTC. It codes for CASSYVGLKGEQYF.

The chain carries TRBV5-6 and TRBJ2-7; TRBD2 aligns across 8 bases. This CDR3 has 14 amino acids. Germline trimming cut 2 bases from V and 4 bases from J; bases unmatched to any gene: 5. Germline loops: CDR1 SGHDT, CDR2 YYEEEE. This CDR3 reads CASSFSLAGYEQYF. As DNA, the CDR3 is TGTGCCAGCAGCTTTTCGCTAGCGGGTTACGAGCAGTACTTC.

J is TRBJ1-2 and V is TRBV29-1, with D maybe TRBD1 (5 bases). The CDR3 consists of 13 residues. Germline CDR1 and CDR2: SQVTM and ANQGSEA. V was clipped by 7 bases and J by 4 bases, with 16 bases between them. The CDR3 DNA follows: TGCAGCGCATTGAGGGGAAGTGGCTATGGCTACACCTTC. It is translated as CSALRGSGYGYTF.

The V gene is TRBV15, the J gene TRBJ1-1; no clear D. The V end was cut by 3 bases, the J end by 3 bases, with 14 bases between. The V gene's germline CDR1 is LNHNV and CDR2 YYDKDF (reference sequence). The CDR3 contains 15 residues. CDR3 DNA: TGTGCCACCAGCAGCAACTGGGTGGAGGACACTGAAGCTTTCTTT. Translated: CATSSNWVEDTEAFF.

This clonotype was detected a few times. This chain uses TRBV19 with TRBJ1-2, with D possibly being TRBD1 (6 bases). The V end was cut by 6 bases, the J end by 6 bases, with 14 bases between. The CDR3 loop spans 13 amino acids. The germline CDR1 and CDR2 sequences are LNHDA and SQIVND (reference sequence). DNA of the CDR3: TGTGCCAGTAGGACGACAGGTCGGGATGGCTACACCTTC. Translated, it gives CASRTTGRDGYTF.

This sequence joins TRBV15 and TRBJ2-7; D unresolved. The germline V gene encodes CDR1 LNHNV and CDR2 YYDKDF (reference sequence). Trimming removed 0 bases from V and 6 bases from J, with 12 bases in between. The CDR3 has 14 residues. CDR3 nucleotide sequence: TGTGCCACCAGCAGAGAGGGCGGCGTTTTCGAGCAGTACTTC. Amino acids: CATSREGGVFEQYF.

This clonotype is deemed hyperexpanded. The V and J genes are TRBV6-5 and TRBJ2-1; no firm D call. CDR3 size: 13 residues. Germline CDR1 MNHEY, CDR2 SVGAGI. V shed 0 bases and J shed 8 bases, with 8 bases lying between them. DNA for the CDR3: TGTGCCAGCAGTTACTCAGGGAACGATGAGCAGTTCTTC. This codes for CASSYSGNDEQFF.

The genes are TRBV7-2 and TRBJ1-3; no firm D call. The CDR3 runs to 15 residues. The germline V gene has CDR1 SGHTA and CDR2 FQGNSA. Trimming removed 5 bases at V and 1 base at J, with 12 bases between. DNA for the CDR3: TGTGCCAGCAGCGTCGACCGGGGATCTGGAAACACCATATATTTT. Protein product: CASSVDRGSGNTIYF.

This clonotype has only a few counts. The CDR3, as DNA: TGTGCCAGCAGCACACAGGGGGCGACCTCCTACGAGCAGTACTTC. This codes for CASSTQGATSYEQYF. The chain recombines TRBV7-2 with TRBJ2-7; 9 positions agree with TRBD1. CDR1 is SGHTA and CDR2 is FQGNSA in the germline V gene. The CDR3 is 15 amino acids. Unmatched junction bases numbered 5, after V lost 5 bases and J lost 0 bases.

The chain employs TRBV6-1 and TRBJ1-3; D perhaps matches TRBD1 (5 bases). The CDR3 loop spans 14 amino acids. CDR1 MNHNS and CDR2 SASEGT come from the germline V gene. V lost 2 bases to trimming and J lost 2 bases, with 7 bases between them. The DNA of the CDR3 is TGTGCCAGCAGTGAACGGGGGGCTGGAAACACCATATATTTT. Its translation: CASSERGAGNTIYF.